This T cell receptor beta chain was profiled in a study of blood T cells in healthy people across ages. Comment on this clonotype: What it binds is unknown.

Study-level results: Unsorted PBMCs ruled out conclusive naive versus antigen-experienced comparison.

The individuals who served as donors were healthy Caucasians living in Russia, aged about 6 to 90. Using a J-beta primer mix together with a sample-barcoded 5' primer, a second PCR was run for roughly 7 to 11 cycles. Every single cDNA molecule received a tag from a template-switch adaptor with 12 random nucleotides. One entry per CDR3 protein results from TCRdb running MiXCR on the 5' RACE reads. Found here are about 2 million distinct CDR3 sequences, roughly 52% of them singletons; the top ten hold approximately 2%. Germline V gene data show CDR1 as SGDLS and CDR2 as YYNGEE. The CDR3 runs to 14 residues. V lost 6 bases, J lost 3 bases, and 14 bases lay in between.

Sequencing was done on a sample of blood. The source of this sequence is a woman aged 40 to 49 in good health. The genes are TRBV9 and TRBJ2-3; D is perhaps TRBD1 (6 bases). The CDR3 spells CASTPTDRTDTQYF. The CDR3, as DNA: TGTGCCAGCACCCCCACCGACAGGACAGATACGCAGTATTTT.